The 30 T cell receptor beta chains reported below all come from one sample, sequenced in a study of blood T cell repertoires in COVID-19. The data were produced by immunoSEQ multiplex PCR, yet TCRdb's version contains in-frame clones alone and is incomplete. The sample has over 60,000 clones; over 70% are singletons. The source material was peripheral blood. The source is a human donor in a cohort sampled during active COVID-19.

This chain joins TRBV5-1 and TRBJ1-1; tentatively, D is TRBD1 (6 bases). Trimming cost V 0 bases and J 0 bases, with 12 bases left between them. The CDR3 contains 16 residues. The germline V gene encodes CDR1 SGHRS and CDR2 YFSETQ. Written as DNA, the CDR3 is TGCGCCAGCAGCTTGGCCGGACAGAAGATGAACACTGAAGCTTTCTTT. This gives the protein CASSLAGQKMNTEAFF.

The chain uses TRBV30 and TRBJ1-1; tentatively, D is TRBD1 (6 bases). The germline V gene has CDR1 GTSNPN and CDR2 SVGIG (reference sequence). CDR3 length equals 13 residues. Trimming removed 2 bases from V and 8 bases from J, with 15 bases in between. This CDR3 is CAWSTPGGREAFF. CDR3 coding DNA: TGTGCCTGGAGTACCCCGGGGGGGCGCGAAGCTTTCTTT.

This rearrangement joins TRBV3-1 (or the pseudogene TRBV3-2) to TRBJ2-7; TRBD2 agrees at 10 bases. Germline trimming cut 2 bases from V and 0 bases from J; bases unmatched to any gene: 4. The germline V gene has CDR1 LGHDT and CDR2 YNNKEL (reference sequence). The CDR3 covers 16 residues. CDR3 coding DNA: TGTGCCAGCAGCCAACCCAGACTAGCGGGCTCCTACGAGCAGTACTTC. Amino acids: CASSQPRLAGSYEQYF.

V usage is TRBV3-1 (or the pseudogene TRBV3-2) and J usage is TRBJ1-2; TRBD1 matches 8 bases. Germline CDR1 reads LGHDT; CDR2 reads YNNKEL (reference sequence). The V and J ends lost 2 bases and 8 bases, in that order; junction bases with no gene match: 7. This CDR3 is built from 14 residues. Written as DNA, the CDR3 is TGTGCCAGCAGCCAACCGGGACAGGCTCGGGGCTACACCTTC. Translating gives CASSQPGQARGYTF.

The rearrangement joins TRBV7-9 to TRBJ1-6, with 7 bases that match TRBD1. The junction had 5 bases not matched to a gene; V was cut back by 5 bases and J by 1 base. The CDR3 length is 16 residues. Looked up from germline, CDR1 is SEHNR and CDR2 is FQNEAQ (reference sequence). The CDR3 coding sequence is TGTGCCAGCAGCCCAACGACAGGGTCCTATAATTCACCCCTCCACTTT. Protein: CASSPTTGSYNSPLHF.

This clone occurred a few times. V and J are TRBV2 and TRBJ1-5, with a weak D call TRBD1 (5 bases). V shed 7 bases and J shed 2 bases, with 15 bases lying between them. CDR1 is SNHLY, CDR2 FYNNEI, per germline. The CDR3 is made up of 15 amino acids. CDR3: CASTEDFRGNQPQHF. DNA for the CDR3: TGTGCCAGCACCGAGGATTTCAGGGGCAATCAGCCCCAGCATTTT.

This chain connects TRBV21-1 to TRBJ2-3; TRBD2, the table's D call, lacks a check against the DNA. TRBV21-1 is assigned pseudogene status. The CDR3 spans 17 residues. The CDR3: CASSFPRGGYSTDTQYF. The CDR3, as DNA: TGTGCCAGCAGCTTCCCAAGGGGGGGCTACAGCACAGATACGCAGTATTTT.

This sequence joins TRBV3-1 (or the pseudogene TRBV3-2) and TRBJ1-5; no clear D. Trimming took 1 base from V and 3 from J, leaving 10 bases between them. This CDR3 has 15 residues. Germline V gene lookup returns CDR1 LGHDT and CDR2 YNNKEL (reference sequence). CDR3 protein: CASSQVRGPNQPQHF. CDR3 sequence (DNA): TGTGCCAGCAGCCAAGTGAGAGGGCCCAATCAGCCCCAGCATTTT.

The rearrangement links TRBV28 to TRBJ2-7; weak D call: TRBD2 (6 bases). The germline V and J ends were trimmed by 6 bases and 7 bases, with 13 bases remaining between them. Germline V gene lookup returns CDR1 MDHEN and CDR2 SYDVKM. This CDR3 has 12 amino acids. The CDR3 region is CASRGLLFEQYF. The CDR3 DNA is TGTGCCAGCAGGGGACTCCTTTTTGAGCAGTACTTC.

The J gene is TRBJ2-5, the V gene TRBV19, with 7 bases that match TRBD2. Germline V gene lookup returns CDR1 LNHDA and CDR2 SQIVND (reference sequence). With V trimmed by 6 bases and J by 3 bases, 4 bases remained unmatched. This CDR3 contains 13 residues. The CDR3 bases are TGTGCCAGTAGCGCTAGCGGAAAAGAGACCCAGTACTTC. Translating gives CASSASGKETQYF.

The chain couples TRBV9 to TRBJ2-7; possible D gene TRBD2, 6 bases. Trimming removed 3 bases from V and 2 bases from J, with 12 bases in between. CDR1 SGDLS and CDR2 YYNGEE come from the germline V gene. This CDR3 has 14 amino acids. CDR3 DNA sequence: TGTGCCAGCAGCGCCGGGAGAAGAGCCTACGAGCAGTACTTC. This encodes CASSAGRRAYEQYF.

The rearrangement joins TRBV19 to TRBJ2-5; 7 bases align to TRBD1. V lost 4 bases to trimming and J lost 1 base; unmatched junction nucleotides: 9. Germline V CDR1 and CDR2: LNHDA, SQIVND (reference sequence). The CDR3 spans 16 residues. The CDR3 loop is CASSTRQGTGQETQYF. The CDR3 nucleotides read TGTGCCAGTAGTACCCGACAGGGAACCGGCCAAGAGACCCAGTACTTC.

This rearrangement joins TRBV9 to TRBJ1-6; 7 bases agree with TRBD1. With V trimmed by 2 bases and J by 3 bases, 2 bases remained unmatched. Per germline, CDR1 SGDLS and CDR2 YYNGEE. The CDR3 totals 15 residues. Here the CDR3 DNA reads TGTGCCAGCAGCGTGACAGGGAACTATAATTCACCCCTCCACTTT. It translates to CASSVTGNYNSPLHF.

V is TRBV7-3 and J is TRBJ2-3; 12 bases align to TRBD2. The germline V gene has CDR1 SGHTA and CDR2 FQGTGA. Trimming cost V 5 bases and J 3 bases; bases outside gene matches: 6. This CDR3 region has 16 residues. This CDR3 reads CASSPTSGRSTDTQYF. The CDR3 region has the DNA TGTGCCAGCAGCCCCACTAGCGGGAGGAGTACAGATACGCAGTATTTT.

This clone occurred a few times. The chain uses TRBV5-6 and TRBJ1-6, with 8 bases aligning to TRBD1. Germline lookup yields CDR1 SGHDT and CDR2 YYEEEE. The CDR3 length is 16 residues. V was pared by 4 bases and J by 7 bases, with 10 bases of the junction left unmatched. For the CDR3, the DNA is TGTGCCAGCAGCCCCCGACAGGGGATAGGAAATTCACCCCTCCACTTT. Translated: CASSPRQGIGNSPLHF.

The chain has TRBV7-2 and TRBJ2-7; TRBD2 agrees at 8 bases. Losses at the gene ends were 4 bases for V and 6 bases for J; bases not matched to a gene: 11. Looked up from germline, CDR1 is SGHTA and CDR2 is FQGNSA. This CDR3 contains 15 residues. For the CDR3, the DNA is TGTGCCAGCAGCTCGGCCGGGACTAGTCTCCGCGAGCAGTACTTC. It is translated as CASSSAGTSLREQYF.

The rearrangement uses TRBV3-1 (or the pseudogene TRBV3-2) and TRBJ1-2; D gene ambiguous. The CDR3 is 12 amino acids. From germline, CDR1 is LGHDT and CDR2 YNNKEL (reference sequence). V was cut by 3 bases and J by 8 bases, with 10 bases left in between. In DNA, the CDR3 is TGTGCCAGCAGCCATAGAGGGAGCGGCTACACCTTC. Protein: CASSHRGSGYTF.

This clone was recorded only once. CDR3 amino acids: CASSYRVNEKLFF. CDR3 sequence (DNA): TGTGCCAGCAGTTACAGGGTTAATGAAAAACTGTTTTTT. This rearrangement joins TRBV12-3 or TRBV12-4 to TRBJ1-4, with D possibly TRBD1 on 6 matching bases. The ends were cut back, 4 bases at V and 4 bases at J, with 7 bases in the middle. CDR3 length equals 13 residues.

The chain links TRBV7-9 to TRBJ2-1; TRBD2 might be the D (5 bases). The CDR3 is 15 amino acids. The germline gives CDR1 SEHNR, CDR2 FQNEAQ (reference sequence). Between the trimmed V and J ends, which lost 5 bases and 0 bases, there was a span of 11 bases. The CDR3 here is CASSSGGSSYNEQFF. The CDR3 region has the DNA TGTGCCAGCAGCAGCGGAGGTAGCTCCTACAATGAGCAGTTCTTC.

V and J are TRBV27 and TRBJ1-1; possible D gene TRBD1, 5 bases. The CDR3 contains 15 residues. V was shortened by 5 bases and J by 1 base, with 14 bases between the two germline ends. Germline V gene sequence: CDR1 MNHEY, CDR2 SMNVEV (reference sequence). This chain's CDR3 is CASSTGQSWNTEAFF. For the CDR3, the DNA is TGTGCCAGCAGTACCGGACAAAGTTGGAACACTGAAGCTTTCTTT.

The rearrangement joins TRBV7-9 to TRBJ1-1; 9 bases line up with TRBD1. CDR1 and CDR2 (germline): SEHNR, FQNEAQ (reference sequence). V was clipped by 5 bases and J by 6 bases; unmatched bases: 7. The CDR3 consists of 14 residues. As DNA, the CDR3 is TGTGCCAGCAGCCTAGGACAGGGGAGGGCTGAAGCTTTCTTT. Amino acids: CASSLGQGRAEAFF.

The V call is TRBV5-1, the J call TRBJ1-5; D unclear. The ends were cut back, 0 bases at V and 0 bases at J, with 7 bases in the middle. The CDR3 has 15 amino acids. Looked up from germline, CDR1 is SGHRS and CDR2 is YFSETQ. The CDR3 DNA reads TGCGCCAGCAGCTTGGATAGTAATAGCAATCAGCCCCAGCATTTT. Amino acids: CASSLDSNSNQPQHF.

A few counts support this clone. This chain links TRBV2 with TRBJ1-2, with TRBD1 as a possible D gene (5 bases). The CDR3 covers 15 residues. V was cut by 4 bases and J by 4 bases, with 16 bases left in between. The V gene's germline CDR1 is SNHLY and CDR2 FYNNEI. The CDR3 coding sequence is TGTGCCAGCAGTGCGGGTCGGGGGTCCAGCTATGGCTACACCTTC. Residues: CASSAGRGSSYGYTF.

CDR3: CASSKNSGGPASSYNEQFF. The DNA of the CDR3 is TGTGCCAGCAGCAAAAATAGCGGGGGCCCCGCCAGCTCCTACAATGAGCAGTTCTTC. The rearrangement joins TRBV7-8 to TRBJ2-1; 9 bases align to TRBD2. CDR1 SGHVS and CDR2 FQNEAQ come from the germline V gene. The CDR3 loop spans 19 amino acids. Trimming at V came to 5 bases and at J to 0 bases, leaving 14 bases not matched to a gene.

The V gene is TRBV19, the J gene TRBJ1-6; D gene ambiguous. V was clipped by 3 bases and J by 4 bases, with 10 bases between them. Per germline, CDR1 LNHDA and CDR2 SQIVND (reference sequence). The CDR3 totals 15 residues. CDR3 nucleotides: TGTGCCAGTAGTATCCTCGGTGGTTATAATTCACCCCTCCACTTT. It yields the protein CASSILGGYNSPLHF.

The rearrangement links TRBV5-1 to TRBJ2-6; D is unclear. From germline, CDR1 is SGHRS and CDR2 YFSETQ. CDR3 length: 16 residues. Trimming pared 0 bases from V and 0 bases from J, leaving 7 bases between. The CDR3, as DNA: TGCGCCAGCAGCTTGGACGTCTACTCTGGGGCCAACGTCCTGACTTTC. It codes for CASSLDVYSGANVLTF.

The chain joins TRBV9 to TRBJ1-1; TRBD1 matches 8 bases. The trim removed 2 bases at V and 1 base at J, leaving 4 bases unmatched. Germline loops: CDR1 SGDLS, CDR2 YYNGEE. CDR3 length: 15 residues. CDR3 protein: CASSVRGRENTEAFF. The CDR3 bases are TGTGCCAGCAGCGTCAGGGGGCGGGAGAACACTGAAGCTTTCTTT.

The chain carries TRBV28 and TRBJ1-5, with D uncertain. Germline CDR1 MDHEN, CDR2 SYDVKM. V lost 3 bases, J lost 3 bases, and 6 bases lay in between. The CDR3 runs 13 residues. CDR3 sequence: CASSLRPNQPQHF. The CDR3 DNA reads TGTGCCAGCAGTTTGCGTCCCAATCAGCCCCAGCATTTT.

The chain has TRBV30 and TRBJ2-2; 10 bases line up with TRBD1. V gave up 0 bases and J gave up 5 bases; unmatched junction bases: 3. Germline V gene sequence: CDR1 GTSNPN, CDR2 SVGIG (reference sequence). The CDR3 length is 15 residues. The chain's CDR3 is CAWSVGQGKTGELFF. Here the CDR3 DNA reads TGTGCCTGGAGTGTGGGACAGGGGAAGACCGGGGAGCTGTTTTTT.

This clone appeared once. This sequence joins TRBV21-1 and TRBJ2-2; the table calls TRBD2, which could not be checked here. TRBV21-1 is a recognized pseudogene. The CDR3 covers 19 residues. The CDR3, as DNA: TGTGCCAGCAGCAAAGGGGCCCCCCGCGGGAGGGCGAACACCGGGGAGCTGTTTTTT. Translated: CASSKGAPRGRANTGELFF.